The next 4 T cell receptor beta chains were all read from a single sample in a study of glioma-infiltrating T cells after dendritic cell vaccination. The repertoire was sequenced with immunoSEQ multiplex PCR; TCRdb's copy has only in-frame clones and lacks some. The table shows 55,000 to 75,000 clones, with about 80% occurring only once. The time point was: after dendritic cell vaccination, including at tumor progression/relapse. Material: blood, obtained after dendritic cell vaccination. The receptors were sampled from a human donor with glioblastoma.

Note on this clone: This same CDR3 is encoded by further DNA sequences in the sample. CDR3 sequence reads: CASSKQTSGGRNEQFF. The CDR3 DNA reads as TGTGCCAGCAGCAAACAGACTAGCGGGGGGCGCAATGAGCAGTTCTTC. This chain connects TRBV27 to TRBJ2-1; TRBD2 agrees at 13 bases. V was pared by 6 bases and J by 6 bases, with 8 bases of the junction left unmatched. CDR1 MNHEY and CDR2 SMNVEV come from the germline V gene (reference sequence). This CDR3 contains 16 residues.

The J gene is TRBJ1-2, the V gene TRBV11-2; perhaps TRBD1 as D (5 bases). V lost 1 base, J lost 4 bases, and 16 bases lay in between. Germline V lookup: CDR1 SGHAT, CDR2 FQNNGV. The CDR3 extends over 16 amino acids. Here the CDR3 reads CASSLGVQAPSYGYTF. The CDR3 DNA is TGTGCCAGCAGCTTAGGGGTACAGGCCCCATCCTATGGCTACACCTTC.

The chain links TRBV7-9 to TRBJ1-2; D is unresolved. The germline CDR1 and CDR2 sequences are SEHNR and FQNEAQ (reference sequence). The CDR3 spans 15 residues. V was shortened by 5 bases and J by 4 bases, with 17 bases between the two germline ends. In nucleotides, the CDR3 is TGTGCCAGCAGCACCACCTTGGGCAGGCTCTATGGCTACACCTTC. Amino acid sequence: CASSTTLGRLYGYTF.

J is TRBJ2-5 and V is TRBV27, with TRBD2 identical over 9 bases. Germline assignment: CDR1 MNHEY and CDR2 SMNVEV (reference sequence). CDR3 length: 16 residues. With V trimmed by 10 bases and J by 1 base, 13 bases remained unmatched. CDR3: CATQLFSGGLQETQYF. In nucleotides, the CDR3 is TGTGCCACCCAACTATTTAGCGGGGGTCTCCAAGAGACCCAGTACTTC.